A selection of T cell receptor beta chains follows, all from one sample in a study of identical twins. TCRdb independently ran MiXCR on the 5' RACE reads; one entry per CDR3 protein. This sample carries roughly 690,000 distinct CDR3 sequences, around 21% of them seen once, and the ten largest clones take approximately 4.5%. Separately, the same data were catalogued under a study of T cells expressing NK-cell markers.

Sequencing was performed on PBMCs. The receptor set was obtained from a woman under 30 in good health. Both conserved end residues are part of each CDR3. Each record gives: CDR3 length, V gene, J gene, clone size, D gene, CDR3 DNA, CDR3 protein. D genes are given only for firm matches. Clone size, where shown, is once, few, many, or a class for clones that have expanded.

len: 14; v_gene: TRBV29-1; j_gene: TRBJ2-4; abundance: few; d_gene: NA; CDR3nt: TGCAGCGTTGTAGTGGCCGATGGCAAAAACATTCAGTACTTC; CDR3aa: CSVVVADGKNIQYF
len: 18; v_gene: TRBV14; j_gene: TRBJ2-5; abundance: few; d_gene: NA; CDR3nt: TGTGCCAGCAGCCAAGGAAGGCCTAGCGTGCCGCTACAAGAGACCCAGTACTTC; CDR3aa: CASSQGRPSVPLQETQYF
len: 13; v_gene: TRBV29-1; j_gene: TRBJ1-2; abundance: NA; d_gene: NA; CDR3nt: TGCAGCGCCCGGGTGGGCGGCAACTATGGCTACACCTTC; CDR3aa: CSARVGGNYGYTF
len: 18; v_gene: TRBV5-1; j_gene: TRBJ2-2; abundance: NA; d_gene: TRBD2; CDR3nt: TGCGCCAGCAGCCCGGGACTAGCGGGAGGCCAGAACACCGGGGAGCTGTTTTTT; CDR3aa: CASSPGLAGGQNTGELFF
len: 15; v_gene: TRBV29-1; j_gene: TRBJ2-7; abundance: NA; d_gene: NA; CDR3nt: TGCAGCGTTGACGGACTCCAGGGGTTTCCCTACGAGCAGTACTTC; CDR3aa: CSVDGLQGFPYEQYF
len: 12; v_gene: TRBV5-1; j_gene: TRBJ2-1; abundance: NA; d_gene: NA; CDR3nt: TGCGCCAGCAGCTTGGTTCCAATTGAGCAGTTCTTC; CDR3aa: CASSLVPIEQFF
len: 14; v_gene: TRBV5-5; j_gene: TRBJ1-2; abundance: many; d_gene: NA; CDR3nt: TGTGCCAGCACCCTCAACCAGGGGAACTATGGCTACACCTTC; CDR3aa: CASTLNQGNYGYTF
len: 14; v_gene: TRBV10-3; j_gene: TRBJ2-1; abundance: few; d_gene: TRBD2; CDR3nt: TGTGCCATCAGGGCGGGAGGGCCGGGCAATGAGCAGTTCTTC; CDR3aa: CAIRAGGPGNEQFF
len: 14; v_gene: TRBV6-5; j_gene: TRBJ2-2; abundance: NA; d_gene: NA; CDR3nt: TGTGCCAGCAGTTACTCGGTCTATTCCGGGGAGCTGTTTTTT; CDR3aa: CASSYSVYSGELFF
len: 16; v_gene: TRBV6-5; j_gene: TRBJ1-2; abundance: few; d_gene: TRBD1; CDR3nt: TGTGCCAGCAGTTACTCCTTGACAGGGGGAGGGTTTGGCTACACCTTC; CDR3aa: CASSYSLTGGGFGYTF
len: 13; v_gene: TRBV2; j_gene: TRBJ2-7; abundance: NA; d_gene: NA; CDR3nt: TGTGCCAGCTCGAGGGACCATTTCTACGAGCAGTACTTC; CDR3aa: CASSRDHFYEQYF
len: 15; v_gene: TRBV12-3/TRBV12-4; j_gene: TRBJ2-1; abundance: few; d_gene: TRBD2; CDR3nt: TGTGCCAGCAGTTCTCCAGCTAGCGGGAGGGCTGAGCAGTTCTTC; CDR3aa: CASSSPASGRAEQFF
len: 12; v_gene: TRBV12-3/TRBV12-4; j_gene: TRBJ2-1; abundance: NA; d_gene: NA; CDR3nt: TGTGCCAGCACCCATGGTTGGATTGAGCAGTTCTTC; CDR3aa: CASTHGWIEQFF
len: 15; v_gene: TRBV12-3/TRBV12-4; j_gene: TRBJ1-5; abundance: few; d_gene: NA; CDR3nt: TGTGCCAGCAGTCACAGTTGGGATAGCAATCAGCCCCAGCATTTT; CDR3aa: CASSHSWDSNQPQHF
len: 13; v_gene: TRBV18; j_gene: TRBJ2-1; abundance: many; d_gene: NA; CDR3nt: TGTGCCAGCTCACCCGGTTCCTACAATGAGCAGTTCTTC; CDR3aa: CASSPGSYNEQFF
len: 16; v_gene: TRBV6-5; j_gene: TRBJ2-1; abundance: NA; d_gene: TRBD2; CDR3nt: TGTGCCAGCAGTTACGTCAGGGCGGGGGGGTTTAGTGAGCAGTTCTTC; CDR3aa: CASSYVRAGGFSEQFF
len: 14; v_gene: TRBV7-8; j_gene: TRBJ2-7; abundance: NA; d_gene: NA; CDR3nt: TGTGCCAGCAGCTTAATGGGCTATCGCGCCGAGCAGTACTTC; CDR3aa: CASSLMGYRAEQYF
len: 14; v_gene: TRBV7-8; j_gene: TRBJ2-1; abundance: NA; d_gene: TRBD2; CDR3nt: TGTGCCAGCAGCGAACCGGGACTAGCCCATGAGCAGTTCTTC; CDR3aa: CASSEPGLAHEQFF
len: 14; v_gene: TRBV6-5; j_gene: TRBJ1-1; abundance: NA; d_gene: TRBD1; CDR3nt: TGTGCCAGCAGCTTAACCCGACAGGGCAATGAAGCTTTCTTT; CDR3aa: CASSLTRQGNEAFF
len: 14; v_gene: TRBV6-1; j_gene: TRBJ2-3; abundance: NA; d_gene: NA; CDR3nt: TGTGCCAGCACCCCGTCAAGTTCGACAGATACGCAGTATTTT; CDR3aa: CASTPSSSTDTQYF
len: 13; v_gene: TRBV6-6; j_gene: TRBJ2-1; abundance: NA; d_gene: NA; CDR3nt: TGTGCCAGCAGTTATATCCGGGGCAATGAGCAGTTCTTC; CDR3aa: CASSYIRGNEQFF
len: 17; v_gene: TRBV5-5; j_gene: TRBJ1-2; abundance: NA; d_gene: NA; CDR3nt: TGTGCCAGCAGTCCGAGGTACCGGGACACCTCTAACTATGGCTACACCTTC; CDR3aa: CASSPRYRDTSNYGYTF
len: 14; v_gene: TRBV9; j_gene: TRBJ2-5; abundance: many; d_gene: TRBD1; CDR3nt: TGTGCCAGCAGCCGGACAGGGGATAGAGAGACCCAGTACTTC; CDR3aa: CASSRTGDRETQYF
len: 15; v_gene: TRBV20-1; j_gene: TRBJ2-4; abundance: few; d_gene: NA; CDR3nt: TGCAGTGCTAGAGGAAAGGAGCTAGGCAAAAACATTCAGTACTTC; CDR3aa: CSARGKELGKNIQYF
len: 17; v_gene: TRBV5-6; j_gene: TRBJ2-7; abundance: NA; d_gene: TRBD2; CDR3nt: TGTGCCAGCAGCTTGGATTACGGCGGGAGGGCCGTACACGAGCAGTACTTC; CDR3aa: CASSLDYGGRAVHEQYF
len: 14; v_gene: TRBV5-1; j_gene: TRBJ1-1; abundance: NA; d_gene: NA; CDR3nt: TGCGCCAGCAGCCCGGACAGAATGAACACTGAAGCTTTATTT; CDR3aa: CASSPDRMNTEALF
len: 13; v_gene: TRBV6-1; j_gene: TRBJ2-3; abundance: NA; d_gene: NA; CDR3nt: TGTGCCACCGGACGGGTAGGGACAGATACGCAGTATTTT; CDR3aa: CATGRVGTDTQYF
len: 15; v_gene: TRBV20-1; j_gene: TRBJ2-5; abundance: NA; d_gene: NA; CDR3nt: TGCAGTGCTAGAGATCTGGGCAGGCCGACAGAGACCCAGTACTTC; CDR3aa: CSARDLGRPTETQYF
len: 14; v_gene: TRBV7-8; j_gene: TRBJ1-6; abundance: NA; d_gene: NA; CDR3nt: TGTGCCAGCAGTCCCCCGGGGCGAAGGTCACCCCTCCACTTT; CDR3aa: CASSPPGRRSPLHF
len: 14; v_gene: TRBV5-1; j_gene: TRBJ2-7; abundance: NA; d_gene: NA; CDR3nt: TGCGCCAGCAGCGTCTTTGGCGGGATCTACGAGCAGTACTTC; CDR3aa: CASSVFGGIYEQYF
len: 12; v_gene: TRBV20-1; j_gene: TRBJ2-7; abundance: few; d_gene: NA; CDR3nt: TGCAGTGCTAGTTCCGGGGGTTACGAGCAGTACTTC; CDR3aa: CSASSGGYEQYF
len: 14; v_gene: TRBV20-1; j_gene: TRBJ1-5; abundance: many; d_gene: TRBD1; CDR3nt: TGCAGTGCCCTGAGGGGAGACAGGGTTTTGCCCCAGCATTTT; CDR3aa: CSALRGDRVLPQHF
len: 13; v_gene: TRBV29-1; j_gene: TRBJ2-7; abundance: few; d_gene: TRBD1; CDR3nt: TGCAGCGCCGGACAGGGTATCGCGTACGAGCAGTACTTC; CDR3aa: CSAGQGIAYEQYF
len: 13; v_gene: TRBV7-3; j_gene: TRBJ2-2; abundance: few; d_gene: TRBD2; CDR3nt: TGTGCCAGCAGGGGAGGGTACACCGGGGAGCTGTTTTTT; CDR3aa: CASRGGYTGELFF
len: 16; v_gene: TRBV7-2; j_gene: TRBJ2-5; abundance: NA; d_gene: TRBD2; CDR3nt: TGTGCCAGCAGCTCGCCACTAGCGGGAGGGAGGGAGACCCAGTACTTC; CDR3aa: CASSSPLAGGRETQYF
len: 12; v_gene: TRBV20-1; j_gene: TRBJ1-3; abundance: many; d_gene: NA; CDR3nt: TGCAGTGCTAGAAGTCAGCTCGACACCATATATTTT; CDR3aa: CSARSQLDTIYF
len: 14; v_gene: TRBV12-3/TRBV12-4; j_gene: TRBJ2-6; abundance: few; d_gene: NA; CDR3nt: TGTGCCAGCAAACTTGCCTCTGGGGCCAACGTCCTGACTTTC; CDR3aa: CASKLASGANVLTF
len: 15; v_gene: TRBV27; j_gene: TRBJ2-3; abundance: few; d_gene: TRBD1; CDR3nt: TGTGCCTGTAGCGACAGGGGAAGTAGCACAGATACGCAGTATTTT; CDR3aa: CACSDRGSSTDTQYF
len: 15; v_gene: TRBV6-5; j_gene: TRBJ1-1; abundance: NA; d_gene: NA; CDR3nt: TGTGCCAGCAGTTACTCGTACGAGGCGGTCTCTGAAGCTTTCTTT; CDR3aa: CASSYSYEAVSEAFF
len: 15; v_gene: TRBV6-5; j_gene: TRBJ2-6; abundance: few; d_gene: NA; CDR3nt: TGTGCCAGCAGTTACGGGGGGCCTGGGGCCAACGTCCTGACTTTC; CDR3aa: CASSYGGPGANVLTF
len: 14; v_gene: TRBV14; j_gene: TRBJ2-2; abundance: NA; d_gene: NA; CDR3nt: TGTGCCAGCAGCCAGCGAGCGGAAGCCGGGGAGCTGTTTTTT; CDR3aa: CASSQRAEAGELFF
len: 14; v_gene: TRBV23-1; j_gene: TRBJ1-4; abundance: NA; d_gene: NA; CDR3nt: TGCGCCAGCAGAATGAAGGACAGAAGGGAAAAACTGTTTTTT; CDR3aa: CASRMKDRREKLFF
len: 20; v_gene: TRBV5-1; j_gene: TRBJ2-7; abundance: NA; d_gene: TRBD2; CDR3nt: TGCGCCAGCAGCCTGACCGGACTAGCGGGAGAGGTAATTCCTACGAGGGAGCAGTACTTC; CDR3aa: CASSLTGLAGEVIPTREQYF
len: 14; v_gene: TRBV15; j_gene: TRBJ2-3; abundance: few; d_gene: NA; CDR3nt: TGTGCCACCAGCAGAGATCTCAGCACAGATACGCAGTATTTT; CDR3aa: CATSRDLSTDTQYF
len: 14; v_gene: TRBV6-2/TRBV6-3; j_gene: TRBJ2-7; abundance: NA; d_gene: NA; CDR3nt: TGTGCCAGCAGTTATCTACGGACTTCTTACGAGCAGTACTTC; CDR3aa: CASSYLRTSYEQYF
len: 14; v_gene: TRBV6-5; j_gene: TRBJ1-2; abundance: NA; d_gene: TRBD1; CDR3nt: TGTGCCAGCAGTAACAGGGGTTGGAATAATGGTTACACCTTC; CDR3aa: CASSNRGWNNGYTF
len: 13; v_gene: TRBV20-1; j_gene: TRBJ1-1; abundance: few; d_gene: NA; CDR3nt: TGCAGTGCTAGTAACCCCATGAACACTGAAGCTTTCTTT; CDR3aa: CSASNPMNTEAFF
len: 17; v_gene: TRBV5-1; j_gene: TRBJ2-5; abundance: few; d_gene: TRBD2; CDR3nt: TGCGCCAGCAGCTTCGGTCAACTAGCGGGGGGGCCGGAGACCCAGTACTTC; CDR3aa: CASSFGQLAGGPETQYF
len: 14; v_gene: TRBV12-3/TRBV12-4; j_gene: TRBJ2-5; abundance: NA; d_gene: TRBD2; CDR3nt: TGTGCCAGCACTTATCGGGGGGGGCAGGAGACCCAGTACTTC; CDR3aa: CASTYRGGQETQYF
len: 13; v_gene: TRBV2; j_gene: TRBJ2-7; abundance: few; d_gene: NA; CDR3nt: TGTGCCTCCAGTCCCCCATTTCCCTACGAGCAGTACTTC; CDR3aa: CASSPPFPYEQYF
len: 12; v_gene: TRBV3-1; j_gene: TRBJ2-7; abundance: few; d_gene: NA; CDR3nt: TGTGCCAGCAGCCCCCGAGCGGACGAGCAGTACTTC; CDR3aa: CASSPRADEQYF
len: 14; v_gene: TRBV20-1; j_gene: TRBJ2-3; abundance: many; d_gene: NA; CDR3nt: TGCAGTGCCCCTGGGGCTACGAACACAGATACGCAGTATTTT; CDR3aa: CSAPGATNTDTQYF